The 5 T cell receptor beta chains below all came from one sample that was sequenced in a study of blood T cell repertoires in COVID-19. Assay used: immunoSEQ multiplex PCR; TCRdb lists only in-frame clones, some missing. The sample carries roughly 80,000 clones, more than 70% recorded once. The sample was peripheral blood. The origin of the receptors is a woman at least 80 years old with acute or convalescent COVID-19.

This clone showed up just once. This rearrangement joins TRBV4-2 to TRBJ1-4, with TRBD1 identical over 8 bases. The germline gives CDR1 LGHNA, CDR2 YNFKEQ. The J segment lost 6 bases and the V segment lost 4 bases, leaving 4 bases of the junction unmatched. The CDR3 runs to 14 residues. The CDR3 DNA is TGTGCCAGCAGCCTCGGACAGGGAGATGAAAAACTGTTTTTT. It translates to CASSLGQGDEKLFF.

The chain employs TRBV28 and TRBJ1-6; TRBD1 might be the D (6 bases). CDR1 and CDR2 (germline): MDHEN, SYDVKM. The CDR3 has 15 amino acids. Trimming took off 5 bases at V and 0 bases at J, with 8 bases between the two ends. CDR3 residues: CASSPRGSYNSPLHF. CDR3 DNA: TGTGCCAGCAGTCCCAGGGGCTCCTATAATTCACCCCTCCACTTT.

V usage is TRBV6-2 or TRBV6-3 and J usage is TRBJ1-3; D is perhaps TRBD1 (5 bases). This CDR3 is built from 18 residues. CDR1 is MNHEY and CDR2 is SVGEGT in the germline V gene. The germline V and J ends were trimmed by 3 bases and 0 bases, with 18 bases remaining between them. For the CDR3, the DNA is TGTGCCAGCAGTTATCGTCTTGGCAGGGCCCTCTCTGGAAACACCATATATTTT. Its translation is CASSYRLGRALSGNTIYF.

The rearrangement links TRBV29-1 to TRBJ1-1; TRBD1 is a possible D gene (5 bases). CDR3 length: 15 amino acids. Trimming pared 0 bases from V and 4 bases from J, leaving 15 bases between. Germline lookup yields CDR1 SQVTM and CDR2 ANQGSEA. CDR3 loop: CSVEDGRGRGTEAFF. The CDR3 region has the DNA TGCAGCGTTGAAGATGGGCGGGGAAGGGGCACTGAAGCTTTCTTT.

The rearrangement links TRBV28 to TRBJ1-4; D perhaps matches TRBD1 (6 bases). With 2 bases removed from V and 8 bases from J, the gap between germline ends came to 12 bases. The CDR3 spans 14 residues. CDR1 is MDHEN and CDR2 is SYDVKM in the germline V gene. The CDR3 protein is CASSLRDIGEKLFF. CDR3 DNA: TGTGCCAGCAGTTTAAGGGACATTGGAGAAAAACTGTTTTTT. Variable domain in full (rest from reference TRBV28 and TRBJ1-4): DVKVTQSSRYLVKRTGEKVFLECVQDMDHENMFWYRQDPGLGLRLIYFSYDVKMKEKGDIPEGYSVSREKKERFSLILESASTNQTSMYLCASSLRDIGEKLFFGSGTQLSVL.